This paragraph reports one T cell receptor (beta chain). Its target is not known. This sample was included in a study of regulatory dendritic cells for organ transplantation. The table came from immunoSEQ multiplex PCR; TCRdb's copy has only in-frame clones and leaves some out. The top ten hold roughly 0.065% of the sample, which has some 35,000 clones, around 90% seen once. There are 15 residues in the CDR3. Per germline, CDR1 SGHRS and CDR2 YFSETQ. J gave up 3 bases and V 0 bases, and 5 bases lay outside the gene matches. Regarding the study as a whole: Memory CD8+ clonal expansion seemed more limited with regulatory than mature dendritic cells.

The sequence derives from a human donor in good health. The sequenced material came from naive CD4+ T cells from blood. The subset is: CD45RA+ naive T cells. The genes are TRBV5-1 and TRBJ2-7; the match to TRBD1 covers 8 bases. CDR3: CASSLELDRVYEQYF. The CDR3, as DNA: TGCGCCAGCAGCTTGGAACTGGACAGGGTCTACGAGCAGTACTTC. The full variable domain, completed using reference TRBV5-1 and TRBJ2-7, is KAGVTQTPRYLIKTRGQQVTLSCSPISGHRSVSWYQQTPGQGLQFLFEYFSETQRNKGNFPGRFSGRQFSNSRSEMNVSTLELGDSALYLCASSLELDRVYEQYFGPGTRLTVT.